This T cell receptor (beta chain) is from a study of cytomegalovirus exposure and HLA in healthy donors (dated by TCRdb to 2016 to 2017). Notes on the research overall: The 700 or so repertoires of the first cohort and the approximately 110 validation repertoires were produced on the same platform, according to a later analysis. The study was designed to test whether signatures of past pathogen exposure could be identified by cataloging public T cell receptors. Besides the first cohort of some 670 subjects, a separate validation cohort made up of 120 different subjects was used. To predict cytomegalovirus infection status, the study brought together high-throughput TCR immunosequencing, statistical association of individual TCRs with disease status, and machine learning.

The library was produced with the immunoSEQ multiplex PCR assay. As for the authors' bioinformatics: A statistical classification framework was built to diagnose cytomegalovirus status from the catalog of TCR beta chain sequences. TCRdb carries this immuneACCESS record with in-frame sequences only. Its versions omit some clonotypes, under half of them owing to an unresolved V gene in the studies checked, with the rest unexplained. V, J and clone size were drawn from that table, and D and trimming were deduced from the DNA. The sample table lists roughly 330,000 clones, roughly 87% of them with a count of one. Of the sample, about 1.2% falls within the top ten clones. Overall study results and their limits: The authors suggested that the approach could potentially be generalized to other disease states and immunological phenotypes. Across donors, most TCR sequences were observed very rarely, whereas some public TCRs were present in many individuals. In a later analysis, TCRs clustered in the first cohort were found to also tend to co-occur in the roughly 110 validation repertoires, with 85% to 95% of cluster scores above 0. In the study, approximately 150 TCR beta chains were listed as associated with cytomegalovirus. All 120 or so repertoires were used to score co-occurrence in the validation cohort in a later analysis, because that analysis had no HLA typing for the cohort. Three of the identified cytomegalovirus-associated TCR beta chains were confirmed in vitro to be specific for cytomegalovirus antigens. Cytomegalovirus status was reported to be diagnosed by the classifier with high specificity and sensitivity in both the original and validation cohorts.

For CDR1 and CDR2, the germline V gene (reference sequence) lists MNHEY and SMNVEV. Germline trimming: 8 bases from V, 4 bases from J; junction bases outside gene matches: 11. CDR3 length: 16 amino acids, cysteine to phenylalanine. The retained sequence is limited to the CDR3, 48 bases, with the frame set at the first base. As to this clone: This clone's antigen is unknown. Base qualities are not recorded, but no much larger clone differs from it by a single base.

The donors belonged to the validation cohort of about 120 subjects, which was separate from the roughly 680-subject first cohort. The receptor was derived from a woman in her thirties in good health and CMV-seropositive. Sequencing was done on a sample of PBMCs. The chain was built from TRBV27 and TRBJ2-6, with 7 middle bases fitting TRBD2. Here the CDR3 is given as CASQPPRGEGANVLTF. The sequenced DNA is TGTGCCAGCCAACCCCCCCGGGGGGAAGGGGCCAACGTCCTGACTTTC. Extended through the reference TRBV27 and TRBJ2-6 proteins, this CDR3 yields the full variable domain: EAQVTQNPRYLITVTGKKLTVTCSQNMNHEYMSWYRQDPGLGLRQIYYSMNVEVTDKGDVPEGYKVSRKEKRNFPLILESPSPNQTSLYFCASQPPRGEGANVLTFGAGSRLTVL.